This TCR beta chain was found in a study of patients and donors after allogeneic stem cell transplantation. TCRdb re-derived calls from the RT-PCR reads in MiXCR, one entry per CDR3 protein. The table shows 920,000 or so distinct CDR3 sequences, with roughly 18% occurring only once. In this sample, this clonotype turned up a few times. The CDR3 sequence is 17 residues long. Germline V CDR1 and CDR2: SGHVT, SQSDAQ. Between the trimmed V and J ends, which lost 5 bases and 1 base, there was a span of 19 bases. The rearrangement joins TRBV7-4 to TRBJ2-3, with D tentatively TRBD2 (6 bases). The clonotype comes from a human donor who was either an allogeneic HSCT recipient or a stem cell or donor lymphocyte infusion donor (not recorded which). It is not recorded whose cells these are; they may come from a transplant donor. The sequencing input was blood, either unsorted or a sorted T cell fraction (not recorded which). The CDR3 here is CASSPLALVPGTDTQYF. CDR3 in DNA: TGTGCCAGCAGCCCACTAGCCTTAGTTCCCGGCACAGATACGCAGTATTTT.